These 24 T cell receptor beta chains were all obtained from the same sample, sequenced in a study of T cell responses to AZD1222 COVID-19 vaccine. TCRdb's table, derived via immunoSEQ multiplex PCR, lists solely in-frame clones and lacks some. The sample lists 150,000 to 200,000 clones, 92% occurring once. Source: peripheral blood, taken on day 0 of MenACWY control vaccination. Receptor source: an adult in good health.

This CDR3 reads CASGPNNYGYTF. Written as DNA, the CDR3 is TGCGCCAGCGGCCCCAATAACTATGGCTACACCTTC. The chain couples TRBV5-1 to TRBJ1-2; D is unclear. This CDR3 has 12 residues. Germline-derived CDR1 and CDR2 are SGHRS and YFSETQ. Trimming left V 7 bases short and J 1 base short, with 8 bases between.

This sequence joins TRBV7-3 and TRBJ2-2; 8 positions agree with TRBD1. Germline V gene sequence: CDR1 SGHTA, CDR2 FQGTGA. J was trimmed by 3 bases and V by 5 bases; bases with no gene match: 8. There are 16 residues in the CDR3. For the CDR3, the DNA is TGTGCCAGCAGCCCGTCAGGGGGCGCCGACACCGGGGAGCTGTTTTTT. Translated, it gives CASSPSGGADTGELFF.

CDR3 in DNA: TGTGCCAGCAGGGCAACAGGAGATACGCAGTATTTT. It specifies CASRATGDTQYF. V is TRBV7-3 and J is TRBJ2-3, with a possible D match to TRBD1 (5 bases). The CDR3 spans 12 residues. Trimming removed 6 bases at V and 5 bases at J, with 9 bases between. Germline CDR1 reads SGHTA; CDR2 reads FQGTGA.

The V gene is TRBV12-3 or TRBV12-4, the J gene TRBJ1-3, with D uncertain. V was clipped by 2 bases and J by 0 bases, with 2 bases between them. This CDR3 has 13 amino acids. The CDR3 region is CASSLHSGNTIYF. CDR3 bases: TGTGCCAGCAGTTTACACTCTGGAAACACCATATATTTT.

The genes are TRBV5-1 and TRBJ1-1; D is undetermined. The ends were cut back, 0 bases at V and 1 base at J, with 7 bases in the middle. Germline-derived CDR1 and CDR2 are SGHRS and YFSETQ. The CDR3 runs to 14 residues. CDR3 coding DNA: TGCGCCAGCAGCTTGGGGCCGGCGAACACTGAAGCTTTCTTT. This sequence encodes CASSLGPANTEAFF.

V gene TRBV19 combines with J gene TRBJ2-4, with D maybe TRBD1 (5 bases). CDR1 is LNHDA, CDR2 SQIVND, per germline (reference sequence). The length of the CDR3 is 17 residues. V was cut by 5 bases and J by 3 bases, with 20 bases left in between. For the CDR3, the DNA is TGTGCCAGTAGTCTCCTCGGACAAGGCCAAATCAAAAACATTCAGTACTTC. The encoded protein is CASSLLGQGQIKNIQYF.

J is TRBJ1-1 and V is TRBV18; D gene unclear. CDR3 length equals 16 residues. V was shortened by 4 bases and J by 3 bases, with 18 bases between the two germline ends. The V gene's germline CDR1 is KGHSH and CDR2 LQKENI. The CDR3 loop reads CASSQVTLGVDTEAFF. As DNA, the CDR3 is TGTGCCAGCTCACAGGTGACCCTCGGGGTTGACACTGAAGCTTTCTTT.

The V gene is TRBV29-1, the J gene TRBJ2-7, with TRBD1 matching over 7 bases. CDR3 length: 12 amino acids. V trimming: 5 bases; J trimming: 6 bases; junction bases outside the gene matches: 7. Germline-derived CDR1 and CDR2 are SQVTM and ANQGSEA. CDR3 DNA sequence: TGCAGCGTTCGACAGGGTGTCGGCGAGCAGTACTTC. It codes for CSVRQGVGEQYF.

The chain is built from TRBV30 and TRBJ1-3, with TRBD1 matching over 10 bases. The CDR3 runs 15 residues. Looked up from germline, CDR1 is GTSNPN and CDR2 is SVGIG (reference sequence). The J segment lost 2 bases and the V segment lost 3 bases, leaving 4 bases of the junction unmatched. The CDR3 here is CAWSRGTGAGNTIYF. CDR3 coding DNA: TGTGCCTGGAGCCGAGGGACAGGGGCTGGAAACACCATATATTTT.

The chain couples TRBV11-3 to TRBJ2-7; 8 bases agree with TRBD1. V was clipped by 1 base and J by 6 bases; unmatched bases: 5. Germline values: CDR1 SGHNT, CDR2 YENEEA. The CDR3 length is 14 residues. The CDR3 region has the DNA TGTGCCAGCAGCTTAGGCAGGGGACAGGCCGAGCAGTACTTC. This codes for CASSLGRGQAEQYF.

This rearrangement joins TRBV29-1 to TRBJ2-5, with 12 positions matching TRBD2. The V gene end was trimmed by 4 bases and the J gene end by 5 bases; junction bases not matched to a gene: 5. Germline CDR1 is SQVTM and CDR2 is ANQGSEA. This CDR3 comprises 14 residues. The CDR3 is CSVAWTSGKETQYF. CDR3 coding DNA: TGCAGCGTTGCGTGGACTAGCGGGAAGGAGACCCAGTACTTC.

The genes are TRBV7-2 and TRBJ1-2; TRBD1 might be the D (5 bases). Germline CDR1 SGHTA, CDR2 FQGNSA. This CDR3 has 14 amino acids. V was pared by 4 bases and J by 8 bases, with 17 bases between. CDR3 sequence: CASSSSPGARGYTF. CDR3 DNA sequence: TGTGCCAGCAGCTCTTCTCCCGGGGCGCGGGGCTACACCTTC.

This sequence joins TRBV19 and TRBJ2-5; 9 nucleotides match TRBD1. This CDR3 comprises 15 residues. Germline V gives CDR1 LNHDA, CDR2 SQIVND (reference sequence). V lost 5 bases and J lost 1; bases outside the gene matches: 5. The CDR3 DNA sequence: TGTGCCAGTAGTCGGGTACAGGGGGCCCAAGAGACCCAGTACTTC. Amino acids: CASSRVQGAQETQYF.

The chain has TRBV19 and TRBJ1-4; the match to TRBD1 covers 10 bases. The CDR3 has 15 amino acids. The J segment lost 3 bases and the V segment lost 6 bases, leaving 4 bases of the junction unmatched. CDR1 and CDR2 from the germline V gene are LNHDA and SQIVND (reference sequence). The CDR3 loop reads CASSDRGRSNEKLFF. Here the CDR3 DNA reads TGTGCCAGTAGCGACAGGGGGCGTTCTAATGAAAAACTGTTTTTT.

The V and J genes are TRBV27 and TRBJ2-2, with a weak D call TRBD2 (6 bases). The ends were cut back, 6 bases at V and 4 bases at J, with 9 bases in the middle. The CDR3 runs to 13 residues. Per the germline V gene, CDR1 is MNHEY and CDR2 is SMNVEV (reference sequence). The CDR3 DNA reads TGTGCCAGCAGCTGGGACTTCACCGGGGAGCTGTTTTTT. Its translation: CASSWDFTGELFF.

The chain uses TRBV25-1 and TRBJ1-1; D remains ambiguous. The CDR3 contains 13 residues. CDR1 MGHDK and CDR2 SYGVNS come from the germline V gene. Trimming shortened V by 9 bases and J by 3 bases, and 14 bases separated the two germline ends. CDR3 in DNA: TGTGCCAGTGAGGGAGGGCCGCACACTGAAGCTTTCTTT. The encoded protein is CASEGGPHTEAFF.

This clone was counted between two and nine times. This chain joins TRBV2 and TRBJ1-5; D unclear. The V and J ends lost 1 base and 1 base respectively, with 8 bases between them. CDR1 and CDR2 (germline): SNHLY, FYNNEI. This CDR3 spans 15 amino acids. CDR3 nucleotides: TGTGCCAGCAGTGAAGGTTCGGCCAGCAATCAGCCCCAGCATTTT. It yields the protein CASSEGSASNQPQHF.

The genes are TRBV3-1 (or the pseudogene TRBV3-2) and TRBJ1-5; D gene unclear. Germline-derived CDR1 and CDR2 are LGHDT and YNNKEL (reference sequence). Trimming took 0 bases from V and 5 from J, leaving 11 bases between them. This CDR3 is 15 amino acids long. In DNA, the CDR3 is TGTGCCAGCAGCCAAGATTTATCGCAGGATCAGCCCCAGCATTTT. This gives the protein CASSQDLSQDQPQHF.

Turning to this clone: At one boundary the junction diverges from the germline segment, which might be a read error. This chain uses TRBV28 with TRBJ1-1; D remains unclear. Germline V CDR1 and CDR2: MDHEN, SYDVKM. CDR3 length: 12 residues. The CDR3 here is CASRDPTPEAFF. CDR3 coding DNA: TGTGCCAGCAGGGATCCCACCCCTGAGGCTTTCTTT.

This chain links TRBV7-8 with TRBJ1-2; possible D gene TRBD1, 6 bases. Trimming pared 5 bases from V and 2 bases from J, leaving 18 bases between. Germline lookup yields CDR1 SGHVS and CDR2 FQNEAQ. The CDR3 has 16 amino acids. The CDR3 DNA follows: TGTGCCAGCAGCCACGGACAGAACGGTGCGAACTATGGCTACACCTTC. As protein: CASSHGQNGANYGYTF.

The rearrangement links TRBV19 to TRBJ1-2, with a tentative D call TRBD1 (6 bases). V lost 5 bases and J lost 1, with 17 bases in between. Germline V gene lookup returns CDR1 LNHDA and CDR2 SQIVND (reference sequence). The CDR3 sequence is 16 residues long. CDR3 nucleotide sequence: TGTGCCAGTAGTGCGGGGCAGGGGCTGAGTAACTATGGCTACACCTTC. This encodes CASSAGQGLSNYGYTF.

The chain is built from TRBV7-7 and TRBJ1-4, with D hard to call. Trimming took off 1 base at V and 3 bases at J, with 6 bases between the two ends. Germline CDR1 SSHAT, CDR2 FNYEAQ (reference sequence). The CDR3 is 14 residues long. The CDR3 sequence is CASSLGGANEKLFF. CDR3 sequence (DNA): TGTGCCAGCAGCTTAGGGGGTGCTAATGAAAAACTGTTTTTT.

This chain's CDR3 is CASSPTPVYEQYF. Here the CDR3 DNA reads TGTGCCAGCAGCCCTACTCCAGTCTACGAGCAGTACTTC. The rearrangement links TRBV7-2 to TRBJ2-7; no clear D. This CDR3 is built from 13 residues. Germline values: CDR1 SGHTA, CDR2 FQGNSA. V shed 5 bases and J shed 3 bases, with 11 bases lying between them.

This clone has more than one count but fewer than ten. The CDR3 loop reads CASSRSRGHSPLHF. The CDR3 DNA reads as TGTGCCAGCAGCAGATCCCGAGGGCATTCACCCCTCCACTTT. The chain combines TRBV5-6 with TRBJ1-6; no clear D gene. V was pared by 4 bases and J by 8 bases, with 13 bases between. The CDR3 is made up of 14 amino acids. CDR1 and CDR2 (germline): SGHDT, YYEEEE.